Sequencing of this T cell receptor (beta chain) was carried out in a study of blood T cell repertoires in COVID-19. Clones were read by immunoSEQ multiplex PCR, and TCRdb kept only the in-frame ones, dropping some. The repertoire holds about 180,000 clones, with roughly 87% as singletons. The CDR3 sequence is 19 residues long. Trimming took off 1 base at V and 0 bases at J, with 19 bases between the two ends. CDR1 is SEHNR, CDR2 FQNEAQ, per germline (reference sequence). The chain recombines TRBV7-9 with TRBJ2-4; D possibly corresponds to TRBD1 (6 bases). This receptor was obtained from an older woman with acute or convalescent COVID-19. The sample was peripheral blood. CDR3 residues: CASSLVRLDRLLAKNIQYF. CDR3 sequence (DNA): TGTGCCAGCAGCTTAGTACGCCTGGACAGATTACTAGCCAAAAACATTCAGTACTTC. Filled out from reference TRBV7-9 and TRBJ2-4, the complete variable domain reads DTGVSQNPRHKITKRGQNVTFRCDPISEHNRLYWYRQTLGQGPEFLTYFQNEAQLEKSRLLSDRFSAERPKGSFSTLEIQRTEQGDSAMYLCASSLVRLDRLLAKNIQYFGAGTRLSVL.